The clone carrying this T cell receptor (beta chain) was counted a few times. Germline assignment: CDR1 MNHNS and CDR2 SASEGT. Trimming cost V 3 bases and J 2 bases; bases outside gene matches: 4. CDR3 length equals 16 residues. Study processing details: Estimation of nucleated cell counts was performed using reference gene primer amplification. The repertoire was sequenced with immunoSEQ multiplex PCR; TCRdb's copy has only in-frame clones and lacks some. V, J and clone size are those of that table, while D and trimming were read from the DNA. In the table there are roughly 18,000 clones, roughly 90% of which are singletons. This record belongs to a study of blood T cell repertoires in COVID-19. Whole-study context: The United States, Italy and Spain supplied acute and convalescent COVID-19 samples. From T cells, B-cell-depleted T cells, or PBMCs came the material, which was cDNA or gDNA.

This chain connects TRBV6-1 to TRBJ2-6, with 7 bases identical to TRBD2. The receptor comes from a woman in her fifties or sixties with active COVID-19. Sequencing input: peripheral blood. CDR3 sequence: CASSDSSGAGANVLTF. The CDR3 DNA follows: TGTGCCAGCAGTGATTCAAGCGGGGCTGGGGCCAACGTCCTGACTTTC.